Listed below are T cell receptor beta chains from one sample, sequenced in a study of human T cells and chemical hapten exposure. TCRdb re-called the RACE reads through MiXCR, storing one row per CDR3 protein. The data contain some 96,000 distinct CDR3 sequences, 27% of them singletons. This sample comprised whole blood, obtained in connection with sensitization to the hapten diphenylcyclopropenone (DPC). These receptors all come from a man aged 40-55 years with alopecia areata. Some clones in this sample may be carry-over from other donors' samples. The CDR3 runs from the conserved cysteine through the conserved F or W. A D gene is named only where the DNA matches it firmly. The listing skips clone size in some rows; elsewhere it reads once, few, many or a size class.

J gene,V gene,clone size,D gene,CDR3 DNA,CDR3 protein
TRBJ2-1,TRBV7-6,few,TRBD1,TGTGCCAGCAGCTTCCAGTGGGACAGGGTGGACAATGAGCAGTTCTTC,CASSFQWDRVDNEQFF
TRBJ2-1,TRBV18,NA,NA,TGTGCCAGCTCACCACCGTTGGGGGCGAGCTCCTACAATGAGCAGTTCTTC,CASSPPLGASSYNEQFF
TRBJ2-3,TRBV6-5,few,NA,TGTGCCAGCAGTGAGGACGCAGATACGCAGTATTTT,CASSEDADTQYF
TRBJ2-7,TRBV7-2,few,NA,TGTGCCAGCAGCTTAAATGGGAGGGGGTACGAGCAGTACTTC,CASSLNGRGYEQYF
TRBJ2-3,TRBV5-1,NA,TRBD1,TGCGCCAGCAGCTTAGACAGGGGAGTTACAGATACGCAGTATTTT,CASSLDRGVTDTQYF
TRBJ2-5,TRBV5-4,NA,TRBD2,TGTGCCAGCAGCTCGCATACTAGCGGGAGGGCCCTGGAGACCCAGTACTTC,CASSSHTSGRALETQYF
TRBJ2-5,TRBV5-1,NA,TRBD1,TGCGCCAGCAGCTCCGGACAGGTTCAAGAGACCCAGTACTTC,CASSSGQVQETQYF
TRBJ2-3,TRBV24-1,many,NA,TGTGCCACCAGAGATACGAATGCAGATACGCAGTATTTT,CATRDTNADTQYF
TRBJ1-5,TRBV12-3/TRBV12-4,few,NA,TGTGCCAGCACCAAGCAGACAGGTAGCAATCAGCCCCAGCATTTT,CASTKQTGSNQPQHF
TRBJ2-2,TRBV14,few,TRBD1,TGTGCCAGCAGCCGTTGGGACAGGTCGAACACCGGGGAGCTGTTTTTT,CASSRWDRSNTGELFF
TRBJ2-5,TRBV6-2/TRBV6-3,NA,NA,TGTGCCAGCAGTTGGAGCTCCGAAGACATTCAAGAGACCCAGTACTTC,CASSWSSEDIQETQYF